The present entry profiles one T cell receptor beta chain with its context. This sample was taken from a study of technical replicates of blood from a handful of donors. Some clones are missing from TCRdb's copy, which holds only in-frame ones; the method was immunoSEQ multiplex PCR. The repertoire has more than 90,000 clones, 90% to 96% of them found once; the top ten carry about 0.39%. Specimen: T cells isolated from PBMCs. The TCR was taken from a human donor in good health.

CDR3 sequence: CASSAGWSYEQYF. The CDR3 bases are TGTGCCAGCAGTGCAGGGTGGTCTTACGAGCAGTACTTC. V usage is TRBV9 and J usage is TRBJ2-7, with D possibly TRBD1 on 5 matching bases. Germline V lookup: CDR1 SGDLS, CDR2 YYNGEE. Trimming removed 5 bases from V and 4 bases from J, with 13 bases in between. The CDR3 is 13 amino acids.